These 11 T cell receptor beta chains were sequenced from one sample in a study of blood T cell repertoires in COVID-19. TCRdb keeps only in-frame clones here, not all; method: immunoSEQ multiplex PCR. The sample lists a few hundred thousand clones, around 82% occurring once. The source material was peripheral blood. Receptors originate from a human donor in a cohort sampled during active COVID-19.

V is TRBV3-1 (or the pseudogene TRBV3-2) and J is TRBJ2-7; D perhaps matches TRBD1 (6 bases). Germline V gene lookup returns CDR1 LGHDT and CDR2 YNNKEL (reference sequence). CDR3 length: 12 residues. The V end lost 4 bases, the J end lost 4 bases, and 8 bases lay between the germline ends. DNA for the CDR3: TGTGCCAGCAGCCCTACAGGGTACGAGCAGTACTTC. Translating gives CASSPTGYEQYF.

This chain's CDR3 is CASGIPGKNTEAFF. CDR3 nucleotides: TGTGCCAGCGGGATTCCGGGGAAGAACACTGAAGCTTTCTTT. The rearrangement links TRBV5-6 to TRBJ1-1; D not resolved. V was clipped by 7 bases and J by 1 base, with 14 bases between them. CDR1 and CDR2 from the germline V gene are SGHDT and YYEEEE. The CDR3 length is 14 residues.

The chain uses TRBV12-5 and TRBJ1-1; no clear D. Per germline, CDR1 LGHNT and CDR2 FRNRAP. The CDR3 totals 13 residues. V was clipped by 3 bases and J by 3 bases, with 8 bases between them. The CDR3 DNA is TGTGCTAGTGGTTTCCAGGTGGACACTGAAGCTTTCTTT. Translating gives CASGFQVDTEAFF. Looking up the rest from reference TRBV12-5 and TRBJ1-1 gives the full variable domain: DARVTQTPRHKVTEMGQEVTMRCQPILGHNTVFWYRQTMMQGLELLAYFRNRAPLDDSGMPKDRFSAEMPDATLATLKIQPSEPRDSAVYFCASGFQVDTEAFFGQGTRLTVV.

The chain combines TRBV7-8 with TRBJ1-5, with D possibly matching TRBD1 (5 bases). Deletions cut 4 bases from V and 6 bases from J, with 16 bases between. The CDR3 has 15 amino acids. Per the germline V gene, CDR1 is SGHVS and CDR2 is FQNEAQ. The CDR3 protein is CASSWGSGIGQPQHF. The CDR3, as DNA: TGTGCCAGCAGCTGGGGATCAGGGATAGGTCAGCCCCAGCATTTT. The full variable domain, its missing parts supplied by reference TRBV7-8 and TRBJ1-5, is GAGVSQSPRYKVAKRGQDVALRCDPISGHVSLFWYQQALGQGPEFLTYFQNEAQLDKSGLPSDRFFAERPEGSVSTLKIQRTQQEDSAVYLCASSWGSGIGQPQHFGDGTRLSIL.

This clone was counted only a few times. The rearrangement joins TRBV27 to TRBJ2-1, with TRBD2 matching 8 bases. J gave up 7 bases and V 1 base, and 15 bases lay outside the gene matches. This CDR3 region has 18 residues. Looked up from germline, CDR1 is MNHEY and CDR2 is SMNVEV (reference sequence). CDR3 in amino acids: CASSLFPGSGGARNEQFF. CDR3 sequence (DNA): TGTGCCAGCAGTTTATTCCCGGGATCGGGGGGGGCCCGGAATGAGCAGTTCTTC.

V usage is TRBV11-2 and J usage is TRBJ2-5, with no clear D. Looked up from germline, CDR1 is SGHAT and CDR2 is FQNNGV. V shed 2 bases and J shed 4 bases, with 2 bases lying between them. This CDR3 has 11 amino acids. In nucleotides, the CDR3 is TGTGCCAGCAGCTTACTAGAGACCCAGTACTTC. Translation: CASSLLETQYF. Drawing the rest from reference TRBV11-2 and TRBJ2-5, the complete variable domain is EAGVAQSPRYKIIEKRQSVAFWCNPISGHATLYWYQQILGQGPKLLIQFQNNGVVDDSQLPKDRFSAERLKGVDSTLKIQPAKLEDSAVYLCASSLLETQYFGPGTRLLVL.

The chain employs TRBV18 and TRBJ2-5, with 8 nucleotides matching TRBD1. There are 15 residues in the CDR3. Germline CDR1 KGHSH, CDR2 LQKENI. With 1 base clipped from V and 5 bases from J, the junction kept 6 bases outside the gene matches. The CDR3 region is CASSPRQGTTETQYF. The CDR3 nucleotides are TGTGCCAGCTCACCACGACAGGGGACGACGGAGACCCAGTACTTC. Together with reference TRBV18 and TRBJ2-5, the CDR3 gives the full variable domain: NAGVMQNPRHLVRRRGQEARLRCSPMKGHSHVYWYRQLPEEGLKFMVYLQKENIIDESGMPKERFSAEFPKEGPSILRIQQVVRGDSAAYFCASSPRQGTTETQYFGPGTRLLVL.

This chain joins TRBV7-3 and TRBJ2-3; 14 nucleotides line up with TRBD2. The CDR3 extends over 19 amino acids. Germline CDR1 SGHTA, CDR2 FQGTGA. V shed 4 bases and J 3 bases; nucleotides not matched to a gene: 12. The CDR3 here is CASSSGTSGRGLGTDTQYF. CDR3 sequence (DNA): TGTGCCAGCAGCTCCGGGACTAGCGGGAGAGGTTTGGGAACAGATACGCAGTATTTT.

The CDR3 region has the DNA TGTGCCAGCAGTTACCAGGGACAGGGCCTTTACAATGAGCAGTTCTTC. Translating gives CASSYQGQGLYNEQFF. The chain recombines TRBV6-5 with TRBJ2-1; TRBD1 matches at 9 bases. Germline assignment: CDR1 MNHEY and CDR2 SVGAGI. Trimming at V came to 2 bases and at J to 4 bases, leaving 6 bases not matched to a gene. This CDR3 region has 16 residues.

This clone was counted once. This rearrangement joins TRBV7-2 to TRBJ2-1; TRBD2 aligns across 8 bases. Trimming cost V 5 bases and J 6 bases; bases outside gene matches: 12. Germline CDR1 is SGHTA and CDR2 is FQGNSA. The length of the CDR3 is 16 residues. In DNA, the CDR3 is TGTGCCAGCAGCCGCTACGCCCCGGGGGGGCTCAATGAGCAGTTCTTC. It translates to CASSRYAPGGLNEQFF.

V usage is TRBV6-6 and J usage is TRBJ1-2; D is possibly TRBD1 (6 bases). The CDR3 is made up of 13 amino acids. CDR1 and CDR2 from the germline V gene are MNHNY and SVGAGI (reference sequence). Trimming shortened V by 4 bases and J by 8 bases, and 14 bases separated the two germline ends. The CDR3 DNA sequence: TGTGCCAGCAGTTCCACAGGGTTTGAGGGCTACACCTTC. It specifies CASSSTGFEGYTF.